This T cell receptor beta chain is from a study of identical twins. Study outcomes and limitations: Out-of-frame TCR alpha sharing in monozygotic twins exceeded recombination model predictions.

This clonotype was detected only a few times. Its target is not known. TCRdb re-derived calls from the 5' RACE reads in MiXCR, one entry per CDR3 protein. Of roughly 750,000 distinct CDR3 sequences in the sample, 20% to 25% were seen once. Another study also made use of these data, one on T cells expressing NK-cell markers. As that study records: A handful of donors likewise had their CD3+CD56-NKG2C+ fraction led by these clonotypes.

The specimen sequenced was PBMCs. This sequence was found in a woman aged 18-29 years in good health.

The CDR3 DNA reads TGCAGCGTGGGACAGTGGTTTAAGAAAGAGACCCAGTACTTC. It encodes CSVGQWFKKETQYF. This chain connects TRBV29-1 to TRBJ2-5; 7 bases fit TRBD1. With V trimmed by 6 bases and J by 3 bases, 10 bases remained unmatched. CDR1 is SQVTM, CDR2 ANQGSEA, per germline. There are 14 residues in the CDR3.